Listed below are T cell receptor beta chains from one sample, sequenced in a study of blood T cell repertoires in COVID-19. This table comes from immunoSEQ multiplex PCR, and its TCRdb copy is limited to in-frame clones, with some not included. The data contain roughly 40,000 clones, around 89% of them singletons. The sequencing sample was made of peripheral blood. These receptors were obtained from a human donor in a cohort sampled during active COVID-19. Both conserved end residues are part of each CDR3.

cdr3_length	v_call	j_call	cdr3_aa
15	TRBV4-2	TRBJ1-1	CASSQGAEADTEAFF
15	TRBV5-1	TRBJ2-1	CASSSLAGGRNEQFF
15	TRBV18	TRBJ2-3	CASSPSFSVTDTQYF
14	TRBV9	TRBJ2-7	CASRPGTSANEQYF
13	TRBV2	TRBJ2-5	CASSRQGVETQYF
13	TRBV11-2	TRBJ1-4	CASSSTGDGKLFF
14	TRBV2	TRBJ2-1	CASSDHTSRVEQFF
15	TRBV5-4	TRBJ1-2	CASRVRGYEGNGYTF
15	TRBV19	TRBJ1-2	CASSIARTGRGGYTF
13	TRBV12-3/TRBV12-4	TRBJ1-2	CASRPDRIQGYTF
13	TRBV5-1	TRBJ2-7	CASSAGQGYEQYF
17	TRBV4-2	TRBJ2-7	CASSPGFAGTISYEQYF
12	TRBV5-1	TRBJ2-7	CASSGSSYEQYF
13	TRBV3-1/TRBV3-2	TRBJ2-4	CASSQGAQNIQYF
17	TRBV7-9	TRBJ2-3	CASSPPGLAGVADTQYF
16	TRBV7-8	TRBJ1-6	CASSSPFQGANSPLHF
11	TRBV11-2	TRBJ2-5	CASSLRETQYF
17	TRBV9	TRBJ1-2	CASSASRGTETNYGYTF
12	TRBV6-2/TRBV6-3	TRBJ2-5	CASSYGSIDQYF
16	TRBV24-1	TRBJ2-6	CATSDSRGSGANVLTF
13	TRBV29-1	TRBJ1-3	CSVAGVAGNTIYF
13	TRBV7-2	TRBJ2-2	CASSSSGRGELFF
14	TRBV5-1	TRBJ2-1	CASSLGFGEDEQFF
15	TRBV5-1	TRBJ2-1	CASSLEAGSYNEQFF
14	TRBV7-9	TRBJ2-7	CASSLGRLYGEQYF
15	TRBV7-2	TRBJ1-6	CASRPLISYNSPLHF
14	TRBV24-1	TRBJ1-2	CATSDAGTGSGYTF
14	TRBV6-5	TRBJ1-6	CASSYSNFGSPLHF
16	TRBV10-3	TRBJ2-1	CAISESGGASYNEQFF
15	TRBV3-1/TRBV3-2	TRBJ1-2	CASTLDRVGNYGYTF
15	TRBV4-1	TRBJ1-6	CASSRRDRDDSPLHF
14	TRBV10-3	TRBJ1-1	CAISEGDRGGEAFF
14	TRBV9	TRBJ2-1	CASSEGGPYNEQFF
15	TRBV2	TRBJ2-1	CASNERGGGYNEQFF
15	TRBV5-6	TRBJ1-1	CASTRQNPMNTEAFF
13	TRBV7-6	TRBJ2-7	CASSSSGSYEQYF
14	TRBV14	TRBJ2-7	CASSQRGQGYEQYF
12	TRBV2	TRBJ1-5	CASLREGQPQHF
18	TRBV4-2	TRBJ2-3	CASSQEVRGGGARDTQYF
16	TRBV11-2	TRBJ1-3	CASSPGGLGSGNTIYF
16	TRBV12-5	TRBJ1-2	CALVGTGKGERYGYTF
15	TRBV15	TRBJ2-2	CATSPARMNTGELFF
19	TRBV3-1/TRBV3-2	TRBJ2-3	CASSQTVGSPSGSLDTQYF
15	TRBV10-2	TRBJ2-4	CASRDLSLAKNIQYF
16	TRBV2	TRBJ2-6	CASSGGDSSGANVLTF
15	TRBV6-1	TRBJ2-3	CASSEVSGGLDTQYF
15	TRBV7-2	TRBJ2-1	CASSLAATGYNEQFF
12	TRBV29-1	TRBJ1-4	CSARTGNGKLFF
13	TRBV4-3	TRBJ2-3	CASSQAAGDTQYF
10	TRBV7-8	TRBJ1-1	CASQTYEAFF